The next 20 T cell receptor beta chains were all read from a single sample in a study of identical twins. MiXCR, run by TCRdb on the 5' RACE reads, gives a single entry per CDR3 protein. The sample carries fewer than 550,000 distinct CDR3 sequences, approximately 14% recorded once. A further study also used this sample, focusing on yellow fever vaccine responses in identical twins.

The sample comprised CD4+ T cells sorted from blood. These receptors were obtained from a woman in her late teens or twenties in good health.

The V gene is TRBV11-2, the J gene TRBJ2-7; D assignment may be TRBD1 or TRBD2 (5 bases each). The germline gives CDR1 SGHAT, CDR2 FQNNGV. The CDR3 extends over 14 amino acids. V lost 3 bases and J 3 bases, leaving 12 bases between the germline ends. In DNA, the CDR3 is TGTGCCAGCAGCTTGGGACCCAGGGTCTACGAGCAGTACTTC. It specifies CASSLGPRVYEQYF.

This rearrangement joins TRBV20-1 to TRBJ2-3; D may be TRBD2 (5 bases). Trimming shortened V by 0 bases and J by 0 bases, and 16 bases separated the two germline ends. Germline V CDR1 and CDR2: DFQATT, SNEGSKA (reference sequence). This CDR3 is 17 amino acids long. CDR3 loop: CSARDAGRGASTDTQYF. In nucleotides, the CDR3 is TGCAGTGCTAGAGATGCTGGACGGGGTGCTAGCACAGATACGCAGTATTTT.

The table lists this clonotype with a few counts. The chain uses TRBV28 and TRBJ2-2; unclear D gene. This CDR3 spans 14 amino acids. V gave up 8 bases and J gave up 1 base, with 11 bases separating them. Looked up from germline, CDR1 is MDHEN and CDR2 is SYDVKM. The CDR3 protein is CASLGSRNTGELFF. CDR3 nucleotides: TGTGCCAGCCTGGGCAGTCGGAACACCGGGGAGCTGTTTTTT.

This clonotype showed up just a few times. The rearrangement uses TRBV29-1 and TRBJ2-6; no clear D gene. CDR1 and CDR2 from the germline V gene are SQVTM and ANQGSEA. V gave up 5 bases and J gave up 0 bases, with 8 bases separating them. The CDR3 spans 14 residues. CDR3 amino acids: CSVREDSGANVLTF. Here the CDR3 DNA reads TGCAGCGTTAGAGAGGACTCTGGGGCCAACGTCCTGACTTTC.

V gene TRBV11-1 combines with J gene TRBJ2-5; a weak D match, TRBD2 (5 bases). This CDR3 is 18 amino acids long. Germline lookup yields CDR1 SGHAT and CDR2 FQDESV (reference sequence). Trimming left V 8 bases short and J 0 bases short, with 25 bases between. DNA for the CDR3: TGTGCCAGCGCTGAGACGCGGTTGGTTCGGGGAGACCAAGAGACCCAGTACTTC. Translated: CASAETRLVRGDQETQYF.

This sequence joins TRBV7-8 and TRBJ2-7; maybe TRBD2 (6 bases). Deletions cut 0 bases from V and 6 bases from J, with 12 bases between. The CDR3 contains 14 residues. Germline CDR1 SGHVS, CDR2 FQNEAQ. DNA for the CDR3: TGTGCCAGCAGCTTAGCCGGGACCGGGGGCGAGCAGTACGTC. Translation gives CASSLAGTGGEQYV.

V usage is TRBV5-6 and J usage is TRBJ2-7, with D maybe TRBD1 (6 bases). CDR3 size: 13 residues. V was trimmed by 6 bases and J by 0 bases, leaving 10 bases between them. Germline CDR1 and CDR2: SGHDT and YYEEEE. The CDR3 loop is CASTGTPSYEQYF. Written as DNA, the CDR3 is TGTGCCAGCACCGGGACACCCTCCTACGAGCAGTACTTC.

V and J are TRBV2 and TRBJ2-1; D ambiguous. Germline loops: CDR1 SNHLY, CDR2 FYNNEI. This CDR3 region has 14 residues. Trimming took 5 bases from V and 6 from J, leaving 14 bases between them. The CDR3 region has the DNA TGTGCCAGCAGTTTGATAGGGTCCCCCAATGAGCAGTTCTTC. Translating it yields CASSLIGSPNEQFF.

The CDR3 loop reads CASSHQGGRFSSYNEQFF. Written as DNA, the CDR3 is TGTGCCAGCAGCCACCAGGGTGGCCGGTTCAGCTCCTACAATGAGCAGTTCTTC. The chain links TRBV11-1 to TRBJ2-1; a weak D match, TRBD1 (5 bases). CDR1 is SGHAT and CDR2 is FQDESV in the germline V gene (reference sequence). The CDR3 extends over 18 amino acids. Trimming removed 5 bases at V and 0 bases at J, with 20 bases between.

The V and J genes are TRBV12-3 or TRBV12-4 and TRBJ2-2; D unresolved. Trimming removed 7 bases from V and 7 bases from J, with 16 bases in between. The CDR3 is 14 amino acids. CDR3 sequence reads: CASTKRPRVGELFF. The CDR3 coding sequence is TGTGCCAGCACGAAGCGTCCTCGAGTCGGGGAGCTGTTTTTT.

The chain combines TRBV20-1 with TRBJ2-3, with a tentative D call TRBD1 (5 bases). Germline loops: CDR1 DFQATT, CDR2 SNEGSKA (reference sequence). The V end was cut by 5 bases, the J end by 0 bases, with 12 bases between. The CDR3 loop spans 14 amino acids. CDR3 coding DNA: TGCAGTGCTGATCGAAGGGGTAGCACAGATACGCAGTATTTT. Protein product: CSADRRGSTDTQYF.

This clonotype was seen a single time. The genes are TRBV12-3 or TRBV12-4 and TRBJ2-1; 16 nucleotides line up with TRBD2. The ends lost 6 bases at V and 0 bases at J; junction bases unmatched: 5. The CDR3 spans 18 residues. CDR3 sequence (DNA): TGTGCCAGCAGACCGGGACTAGCGGGAGGGAGCTCCTACAATGAGCAGTTCTTC. It encodes CASRPGLAGGSSYNEQFF.

The sample holds a few counts of this clonotype. This sequence joins TRBV11-2 and TRBJ2-1, with unresolved D. Looked up from germline, CDR1 is SGHAT and CDR2 is FQNNGV. CDR3 length equals 14 residues. The germline V and J ends were trimmed by 3 bases and 5 bases, with 11 bases remaining between them. CDR3 protein: CASSLERVNNEQFF. Written as DNA, the CDR3 is TGTGCCAGCAGCTTGGAACGGGTCAACAATGAGCAGTTCTTC. Filled out from reference TRBV11-2 and TRBJ2-1, the complete variable domain reads EAGVAQSPRYKIIEKRQSVAFWCNPISGHATLYWYQQILGQGPKLLIQFQNNGVVDDSQLPKDRFSAERLKGVDSTLKIQPAKLEDSAVYLCASSLERVNNEQFFGPGTRLTVL.

This clonotype was recorded a few times. J is TRBJ2-3 and V is TRBV20-1; no definite D call. The V gene's germline CDR1 is DFQATT and CDR2 SNEGSKA (reference sequence). CDR3 size: 13 residues. V lost 1 base, J lost 5 bases, and 10 bases lay in between. The CDR3 DNA reads as TGCAGTGCTAGAGGACTGAGTGTAGATACGCAGTATTTT. Translating gives CSARGLSVDTQYF.

This clonotype was recorded only once. This CDR3 reads CASSTRQGAYEQYV. The CDR3 DNA sequence: TGTGCCAGCAGCACCAGACAGGGGGCTTACGAGCAGTACGTC. The V gene is TRBV6-1, the J gene TRBJ2-7, with 10 positions matching TRBD1. V dropped 6 bases and J dropped 4; count of bases not matched to a gene: 6. CDR3 length equals 14 residues. Germline CDR1 MNHNS, CDR2 SASEGT.

This clonotype occurred a few times. The chain is built from TRBV20-1 and TRBJ2-1; possibly TRBD2 for D (6 bases). There are 15 residues in the CDR3. From germline, CDR1 is DFQATT and CDR2 SNEGSKA (reference sequence). V dropped 0 bases and J dropped 4 bases, with 13 bases sitting between them. The CDR3 loop reads CSARDVWGVYNEQFF. In DNA form, the CDR3 reads TGCAGTGCTAGAGACGTCTGGGGGGTTTACAATGAGCAGTTCTTC.

J is TRBJ2-1 and V is TRBV14; 11 positions match TRBD2. V dropped 5 bases and J dropped 5; count of bases not matched to a gene: 5. The CDR3 totals 15 residues. Per the germline V gene, CDR1 is SGHDN and CDR2 is FVKESK. CDR3 protein: CASSKLAGVNNEQFF. CDR3 sequence (DNA): TGTGCCAGCAGCAAACTAGCGGGAGTAAACAATGAGCAGTTCTTC.

This clonotype appeared a few times. This sequence joins TRBV7-9 and TRBJ2-2; the match to TRBD2 covers 7 bases. Germline CDR1 is SEHNR and CDR2 is FQNEAQ (reference sequence). Trimming at V came to 3 bases and at J to 4 bases, leaving 11 bases not matched to a gene. The CDR3 sequence is 17 residues long. The CDR3 loop reads CASSFHVGRESTGELFF. In DNA form, the CDR3 reads TGTGCCAGCAGCTTCCACGTCGGGCGGGAGAGCACCGGGGAGCTGTTTTTT.

This clonotype was recorded a few times. The chain carries TRBV5-4 and TRBJ1-1, with 10 positions matching TRBD1. CDR1 is SGHNT and CDR2 is YYREEE in the germline V gene (reference sequence). With 3 bases clipped from V and 4 bases from J, the junction kept 12 bases outside the gene matches. The CDR3 is made up of 17 amino acids. Here the CDR3 reads CASSSTGTGVTGTEAFF. CDR3 nucleotides: TGTGCCAGCAGCTCCACCGGGACAGGGGTCACGGGCACTGAAGCTTTCTTT.

The chain recombines TRBV6-6 with TRBJ1-1; unclear D gene. Germline CDR1 is MNHNY and CDR2 is SVGAGI (reference sequence). The CDR3 contains 13 residues. V lost 2 bases and J lost 0, with 4 bases in between. CDR3 nucleotides: TGTGCCAGCAGTTACCCGTTGAACACTGAAGCTTTCTTT. The encoded protein is CASSYPLNTEAFF.